Sequencing of this T cell receptor (beta chain) was carried out in a study of OX40 agonist ivuxolimab in advanced cancers. Turning to the overall study: The costimulatory receptor OX40 (CD134) was targeted by ivuxolimab, a fully human IgG2 agonistic monoclonal antibody. The point of sequencing TCRbeta in the periphery was to test whether ivuxolimab changed TCR sequence diversity and drove clonal T-cell expansion. Among the 50 to 55 dose-escalation patients, about 20 had hepatocellular carcinoma, around 15 melanoma, 9 renal cell carcinoma and 9 head and neck cancer. Prior anti-PD-1, anti-PD-L1 or anti-CTLA-4 therapy was permitted, and checkpoint inhibitors had been received by around 40% of dose-escalation patients. The monotherapy dose-escalation portion (N of about 57 patients) of the phase I ivuxolimab trial is reported in the paper. Intravenous ivuxolimab was administered to patients every 2 weeks at six dose levels: 0.01, 0.1, 0.3, 1.5, 3 and 10 mg/kg. In the dose-escalation cohort, 82.7% of patients were male, and the mean age was around 60 years, with a range of about 20 to 90. Partial responses occurred in three dose-escalation patients: two with cutaneous melanoma and one with hepatocellular carcinoma.

The trial excluded patients who had a history of autoimmune disease or were on systemic immunosuppression. Peripheral blood for TCR sequencing was drawn from every dose cohort at baseline, at cycle 4 day 1 and at cycle 7 day 1. Samples came from an open-label, multicenter, first-in-human phase I dose-escalation trial of ivuxolimab. Adults with locally advanced or metastatic melanoma, renal cell carcinoma, hepatocellular carcinoma or head and neck squamous cell carcinoma were enrolled in the trial. Before TCR sequencing, CD4+ T cells and CD8+ T cells were sorted from peripheral blood as separate populations. CDR1 and CDR2 (MNHNS, SASEGT) derive from the germline V gene. From cysteine to phenylalanine, the CDR3 is 12 amino acids long. The sequence is cut down to CDR3 DNA, 36 bases in frame from base 1. The junction shows trimming of 7 bases on V and 6 bases on J, plus 10 bases between the germline ends.

Broad study findings and their caveats: At doses from 0.1 to 3.0 mg/kg, clonal expansion was seen in both CD4+ and CD8+ blood T cells between baseline and week 6. After ivuxolimab, CD8+ T cells had more expanded clones than CD4+ T cells on average. Antigen specificity was not determined for the clonally expanded peripheral T cells. Low levels of normalized T-cell clonal expansion were also seen in some nonresponding patients. Partial responders in the 0.1-3.0 mg/kg groups had among the lowest normalized peripheral clonal expansion, especially among CD8+ T cells.

A remark on this clone: Its target antigen remains unknown. No per-base quality is available; no much larger clone lies one base away. Different DNA sequences within this sample yield the same CDR3.

Genomic DNA was isolated from the sorted cells so that the TCRbeta CDR3 region could be sequenced. The immunoSEQ Assay was used for sequencing of TCRbeta CDR3 regions. Entries here come from immuneACCESS through TCRdb and include only in-frame sequences with V and J called. Some clones fail to appear in such tables; in the studies checked, an unresolved V gene covers under half of the shortfall, and the cause of the remainder is unknown. A total of around 43,000 clones appear in this sample, 86% of them only once. The ten top clones hold 13% of the sample. The source is an adult with an advanced solid tumor such as melanoma, head and neck, liver or kidney cancer. Sequences were derived from CD4+ or CD8+ T cells sorted from blood, sampled in a trial of the OX40 agonist ivuxolimab. The rearranged segments are TRBV6-1 and TRBJ2-1; a tentative D call is TRBD1 (5 bases match). Here is the DNA: TGTGCCAGCAAGCCCAGGGTCAATGAGCAGTTCTTC. Its protein reads: CASKPRVNEQFF.